The 14 T cell receptor beta chains below were found in one sample sequenced in a study of blood T cell repertoires in COVID-19. The data were produced by immunoSEQ multiplex PCR, yet TCRdb's version contains in-frame clones alone and is incomplete. The sample consists of some 93,000 clones, over 75% of them appearing once. Sequencing was done on a sample of peripheral blood. The origin of the receptors is a man aged 60-69 years with acute or convalescent COVID-19.

This chain links TRBV7-9 with TRBJ2-7; 7 bases are shared with TRBD1. The CDR3 totals 14 residues. Germline V gene data show CDR1 as SEHNR and CDR2 as FQNEAQ (reference sequence). With 6 bases clipped from V and 3 bases from J, the junction kept 8 bases outside the gene matches. The DNA for the CDR3 is TGTGCCAGCAGTCAAGTCACAGGGGTCTACGAGCAGTACTTC. Protein product: CASSQVTGVYEQYF.

The V call is TRBV11-3, the J call TRBJ2-3, with 8 bases identical to TRBD2. The J segment lost 2 bases and the V segment lost 7 bases, leaving 14 bases of the junction unmatched. The CDR3 totals 17 residues. Germline assignment: CDR1 SGHNT and CDR2 YENEEA. CDR3 nucleotide sequence: TGTGCCAGCACCGTGGAGTCGGGGGGGGCTAACACAGATACGCAGTATTTT. Its translation: CASTVESGGANTDTQYF.

The chain joins TRBV15 to TRBJ1-1, with D possibly matching TRBD1 (6 bases). Trimming stripped 0 bases from V and 4 bases from J, with 15 bases between. The CDR3 runs 16 residues. Per the germline V gene, CDR1 is LNHNV and CDR2 is YYDKDF (reference sequence). The CDR3 region is CATSRDIGGAGTEAFF. Here the CDR3 DNA reads TGTGCCACCAGCAGAGATATAGGGGGGGCGGGCACTGAAGCTTTCTTT.

The chain combines TRBV5-1 with TRBJ1-1, with D perhaps TRBD1 (5 bases). The CDR3 runs 14 residues. Per the germline V gene, CDR1 is SGHRS and CDR2 is YFSETQ. The germline V and J ends were trimmed by 0 bases and 1 base, with 7 bases remaining between them. The CDR3 reads CASSLGQRNTEAFF. The CDR3 bases are TGCGCCAGCAGCTTGGGACAGAGGAACACTGAAGCTTTCTTT.

This clone was observed a single time. The chain recombines TRBV19 with TRBJ2-3; 9 nucleotides align to TRBD1. This CDR3 comprises 15 residues. V lost 3 bases, J lost 2 bases, and 3 bases stayed unmatched. Germline CDR1 is LNHDA and CDR2 is SQIVND (reference sequence). The CDR3 region is CASSIGQGLTDTQYF. Here the CDR3 DNA reads TGTGCCAGTAGTATTGGACAGGGGCTCACAGATACGCAGTATTTT. The variable domain in full, completed from reference TRBV19 and TRBJ2-3, reads DGGITQSPKYLFRKEGQNVTLSCEQNLNHDAMYWYRQDPGQGLRLIYYSQIVNDFQKGDIAEGYSVSREKKESFPLTVTSAQKNPTAFYLCASSIGQGLTDTQYFGPGTRLTVL.

The chain combines TRBV24-1 with TRBJ2-3, with D unresolved. The CDR3 totals 14 residues. The V end lost 0 bases, the J end lost 4 bases, and 7 bases lay between the germline ends. Germline-derived CDR1 and CDR2 are KGHDR and SFDVKD. DNA for the CDR3: TGTGCCACCAGTGATTTGATGCGGCCAGATACGCAGTATTTT. Protein product: CATSDLMRPDTQYF.

This clone was observed once. The chain links TRBV5-1 to TRBJ2-7; 10 nucleotides match TRBD2. V was clipped by 4 bases and J by 5 bases; unmatched bases: 9. The germline CDR1 and CDR2 sequences are SGHRS and YFSETQ. The CDR3 runs to 15 residues. The CDR3 here is CASSTTLAGVNEQYF. The DNA for the CDR3 is TGCGCCAGCAGCACTACTCTAGCGGGAGTTAACGAGCAGTACTTC.

V and J are TRBV7-9 and TRBJ1-6; D perhaps matches TRBD1 (6 bases). This CDR3 is 14 amino acids long. Looked up from germline, CDR1 is SEHNR and CDR2 is FQNEAQ (reference sequence). The V end was cut by 4 bases, the J end by 10 bases, with 14 bases between. For the CDR3, the DNA is TGTGCCAGCAGCTCCGGACAGCTAGGGTCACCCCTCCACTTT. The encoded protein is CASSSGQLGSPLHF.

V usage is TRBV30 and J usage is TRBJ2-1; the match to TRBD1 covers 7 bases. With V trimmed by 4 bases and J by 3 bases, 9 bases remained unmatched. CDR1 is GTSNPN, CDR2 SVGIG, per germline (reference sequence). CDR3 length: 15 amino acids. CDR3 sequence: CAWNGEGADYNEQFF. The DNA of the CDR3 is TGTGCCTGGAACGGCGAGGGGGCGGACTACAATGAGCAGTTCTTC.

The rearrangement links TRBV5-1 to TRBJ1-4, with D possibly being TRBD1 (5 bases). The CDR3 sequence is 15 residues long. Trimming removed 1 base at V and 5 bases at J, with 12 bases between. Per germline, CDR1 SGHRS and CDR2 YFSETQ. CDR3 bases: TGCGCCAGCAGCTTGCGCCCAGGGATAAATGAAAAACTGTTTTTT. Its protein product is CASSLRPGINEKLFF.

The V gene is TRBV7-3, the J gene TRBJ1-2, with 7 bases aligning to TRBD1. The CDR3 spans 14 residues. V gave up 3 bases and J gave up 4 bases; unmatched junction bases: 5. From germline, CDR1 is SGHTA and CDR2 FQGTGA. The CDR3 coding sequence is TGTGCCAGCAGCTTCCCCGGGACAGTCTATGGCTACACCTTC. This sequence encodes CASSFPGTVYGYTF.

This chain joins TRBV28 and TRBJ2-1; maybe TRBD1 (6 bases). The CDR3 covers 17 residues. V shed 5 bases and J shed 12 bases, with 29 bases lying between them. Looked up from germline, CDR1 is MDHEN and CDR2 is SYDVKM. In DNA form, the CDR3 reads TGTGCCAGCAGTCCCTATTCCGACAGGCCGAGTGACAAGGGGCAGTTCTTC. Its translation is CASSPYSDRPSDKGQFF.

The V gene is TRBV12-2, the J gene TRBJ1-1; TRBD1, the D gene given by the table, was not confirmed from the DNA. TRBV12-2 is a documented pseudogene. The CDR3 covers 13 residues. For the CDR3, the DNA is TGTGCAAGTCGCAGACAGCTGAACACTGAAGCTTTCTTT. Translation gives CASRRQLNTEAFF.

The rearrangement links TRBV4-1 to TRBJ2-5, with a weak D call TRBD2 (5 bases). Trimming stripped 0 bases from V and 2 bases from J, with 10 bases between. Germline assignment: CDR1 MGHRA and CDR2 YSYEKL. There are 15 residues in the CDR3. CDR3 loop: CASSQDRRGQETQYF. DNA of the CDR3: TGCGCCAGCAGCCAAGATAGGAGAGGGCAAGAGACCCAGTACTTC.